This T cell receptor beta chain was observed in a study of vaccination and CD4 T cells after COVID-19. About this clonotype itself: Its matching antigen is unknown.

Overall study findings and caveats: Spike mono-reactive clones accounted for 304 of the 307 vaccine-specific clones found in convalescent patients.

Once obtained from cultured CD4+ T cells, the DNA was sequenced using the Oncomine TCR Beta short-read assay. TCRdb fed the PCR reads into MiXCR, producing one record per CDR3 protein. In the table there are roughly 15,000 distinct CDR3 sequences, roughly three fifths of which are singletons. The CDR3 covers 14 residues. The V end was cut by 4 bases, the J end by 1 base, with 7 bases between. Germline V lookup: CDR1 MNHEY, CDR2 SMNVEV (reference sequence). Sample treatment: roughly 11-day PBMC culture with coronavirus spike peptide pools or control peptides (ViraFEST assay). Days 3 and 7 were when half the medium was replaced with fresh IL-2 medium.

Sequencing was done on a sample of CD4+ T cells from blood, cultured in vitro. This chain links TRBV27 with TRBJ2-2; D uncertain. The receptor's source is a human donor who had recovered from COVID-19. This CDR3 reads CASSSNRNTGELFF. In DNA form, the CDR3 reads TGTGCCAGCAGTTCGAACAGGAACACCGGGGAGCTGTTTTTT.